Listed below are T cell receptor beta chains from one sample, sequenced in a study of T cells expressing NK-cell markers. Using the 5' RACE reads, TCRdb records one entry per CDR3 protein without DNA. The listing records approximately 150,000 distinct CDR3 sequences. Sequencing was carried out using blood T cells: a sorted CD56 or NKG2C T cell subset, CD4+ or CD8+ T cells, or bulk PBMC T cells (not recorded which). The receptors here all came from a man aged 18 to 29 in good health. Both conserved end residues are part of each CDR3.

v_gene	j_gene	CDR3aa
TRBV20-1	TRBJ2-2	CSARDRASPPVTGELFF
TRBV10-3	TRBJ2-2	CAISGGDRTGELFF
TRBV19	TRBJ2-1	CASIDGSGPYNEQFF
TRBV7-2	TRBJ2-1	CASSLPASGNNEQFF
TRBV3-1	TRBJ2-1	CASSPHSGRAPDEQFF
TRBV7-7	TRBJ2-2	CASSFRPGGDTGELFF
TRBV27	TRBJ2-7	CASSLRGARYEQYF
TRBV6-5	TRBJ2-2	CASSYAGQHTGELFF
TRBV7-9	TRBJ1-1	CASSFGVEGEAFF
TRBV20-1	TRBJ2-3	CSARDSGRAIPTDTQYF
TRBV2	TRBJ2-1	CASSEGPDTYNEQFF
TRBV20-1	TRBJ1-5	CSARDHDRGNQPQHF
TRBV4-1	TRBJ2-1	CASSQPSGVYNEQFF
TRBV6-1	TRBJ2-1	CASTQGAYNEQFF
TRBV5-1	TRBJ1-1	CASSGLGRTNTEAFF
TRBV12-3/TRBV12-4	TRBJ1-5	CASSAGGWDNQPQHF
TRBV19	TRBJ2-1	CASGQGGFNEQFF
TRBV6-5	TRBJ1-5	CASRTGSNQPQHF
TRBV28	TRBJ2-5	CASSLFRAGLETQYF
TRBV9	TRBJ2-1	CASSEGNEQFF
TRBV2	TRBJ2-1	CASLGTSGRRSYNEQFF
TRBV11-3	TRBJ2-1	CASSLGFASGYNEQFF
TRBV7-2	TRBJ2-1	CASSYLAGEGYNEQFF
TRBV30	TRBJ2-7	CAWSVDTTYEQYF
TRBV27	TRBJ2-1	CASRTGTGSSYNEQFF
TRBV29-1	TRBJ2-7	CSVGGQGPSYEQYF
TRBV15	TRBJ2-5	CATSNPETGTETQYF
TRBV30	TRBJ2-2	CAWSLTDTGELFF
TRBV5-1	TRBJ1-1	CASSLGIQGHHTEAFF
TRBV24-1	TRBJ2-1	CATSDPQRSEQFF
TRBV24-1	TRBJ2-1	CATSETSGSLYNEQFF
TRBV5-5	TRBJ1-1	CASSLLENTEAFF
TRBV15	TRBJ1-1	CATSRDPQVWGLTEAFF
TRBV7-9	TRBJ2-1	CASSRRGGDEQFF
TRBV30	TRBJ1-1	CAWSAGTSTEAFF
TRBV30	TRBJ2-1	CAWSVAVPDEQFF
TRBV7-6	TRBJ2-3	CASSRQTSGNTDTQYF
TRBV19	TRBJ2-1	CASRWRGDSPNEQFF
TRBV11-2	TRBJ1-4	CASSLVPGARNEKLFF
TRBV28	TRBJ1-5	CASREGHQPQHF
TRBV14	TRBJ2-1	CASSPLTGGGNTYNEQFF
TRBV5-1	TRBJ1-1	CASSPPTAEAFF
TRBV20-1	TRBJ2-2	CSARDRGMTGRNTGELFF
TRBV29-1	TRBJ1-1	CSVEAPGQRIEAFF
TRBV7-9	TRBJ2-1	CASSPPLPGLAPGQFF
TRBV7-9	TRBJ1-5	CASSSTGQESQPQHF
TRBV11-2	TRBJ2-1	CASSLRTAARYNEQFF